This T cell receptor beta chain was captured by sequencing in a study of beta chain features in type 1 diabetes. CDR1 MNHEY and CDR2 SVGAGI come from the germline V gene. The CDR3 spans 15 residues. V lost 5 bases and J lost 1, with 14 bases in between. Since all of the isolated RNA was reverse transcribed, expressed TCRB transcripts were what got sequenced. Method: immunoSEQ multiplex PCR; TCRdb's copy keeps in-frame clones and lacks some. This sample yields roughly 130,000 clones, of which about 9.2% are seen a single time; about 0.61% belongs to the top ten. The TCR sequence derives from a man aged 18 to 30 in good health. The V call is TRBV6-5, the J call TRBJ1-1; weak D call: TRBD1 (6 bases). The specimen was central memory CD4+ T cells from blood. CDR3 sequence reads: CASSRPGTPNTEAFF. CDR3 sequence (DNA): TGTGCCAGCAGTAGACCCGGGACACCGAACACTGAAGCTTTCTTT.